This passage covers 28 T cell receptor beta chains from one sample sequenced in a study of shared clonotypes between healthy human individuals (TCRdb year 2020). Preparation of the library involved the immunoSEQ multiplex PCR assay. As stored in TCRdb, this immuneACCESS dataset retains in-frame rearrangements with V and J assigned. A fraction of the clones does not appear; measured against another copy, unresolved V genes explain less than half of the discrepancy, and the remainder lacks a known reason. This sample gives around 340,000 clones in total; roughly 80% of them show up just once. The ten largest clones capture around 9.3% of the sample. The sample taken for sequencing was memory CD4+ T cells sorted from blood. The sample's cell subset or site, from its label and the paper: CD45RA-negative fraction. These receptors were taken from a young man in good health.

The chain couples TRBV5-4 to TRBJ2-1, with 10 nucleotides matching TRBD2. This CDR3 spans 14 amino acids. V trimming: 5 bases; J trimming: 6 bases; junction bases outside the gene matches: 5. In germline, CDR1 is SGHNT, CDR2 YYREEE (reference sequence). Written as DNA, the CDR3 is TGTGCCAGCAGTAAAAGCGGGAGGGCCAATGAGCAGTTCTTC. The encoded protein is CASSKSGRANEQFF.

The V call is TRBV5-1, the J call TRBJ1-2; D gene ambiguous. The CDR3 covers 14 residues. V lost 0 bases to trimming and J lost 4 bases, with 10 bases between them. Germline CDR1 is SGHRS and CDR2 is YFSETQ. The CDR3 DNA is TGCGCCAGCAGCTTGGATTCGAACTCCTATGGCTACACCTTC. Its protein is CASSLDSNSYGYTF.

The rearrangement links TRBV12-5 to TRBJ2-7; D gene unclear. CDR1 is LGHNT, CDR2 FRNRAP, per germline. The CDR3 runs to 16 residues. V dropped 0 bases and J dropped 2 bases, with 14 bases sitting between them. The CDR3 bases are TGTGCTAGTGGTTTGGTAATAGGATCCCTCCCCTACGAGCAGTACTTC. Translation gives CASGLVIGSLPYEQYF.

The chain recombines TRBV11-3 with TRBJ1-5; 7 bases map to TRBD1. The CDR3 extends over 16 amino acids. Germline V CDR1 and CDR2: SGHNT, YENEEA. The trim removed 5 bases at V and 0 bases at J, leaving 7 bases unmatched. In nucleotides, the CDR3 is TGTGCCAGCAGCATTGGTGGGACAGCTAGCAATCAGCCCCAGCATTTT. Amino acid sequence: CASSIGGTASNQPQHF.

The rearrangement joins TRBV5-1 to TRBJ1-1; D remains ambiguous. This CDR3 contains 14 residues. V lost 0 bases, J lost 2 bases, and 8 bases lay in between. The germline CDR1 and CDR2 sequences are SGHRS and YFSETQ. In nucleotides, the CDR3 is TGCGCCAGCAGCTTGGTTTGGGGAAACACTGAAGCTTTCTTT. Residues: CASSLVWGNTEAFF.

This clone was counted a single time. V and J are TRBV19 and TRBJ1-4; 9 bases line up with TRBD1. The J segment lost 8 bases and the V segment lost 6 bases, leaving 7 bases of the junction unmatched. CDR3 length equals 14 residues. Germline CDR1 reads LNHDA; CDR2 reads SQIVND (reference sequence). This CDR3 reads CASRRLGQGEKLFF. The DNA of the CDR3 is TGTGCCAGTAGACGCCTCGGACAGGGGGAAAAACTGTTTTTT.

The rearrangement links TRBV5-4 to TRBJ2-5; 7 bases are a match to TRBD1. The CDR3 spans 13 residues. The ends lost 2 bases at V and 5 bases at J; junction bases unmatched: 3. In germline, CDR1 is SGHNT, CDR2 YYREEE (reference sequence). The CDR3 loop is CASSLQGLETQYF. DNA of the CDR3: TGTGCCAGCAGCTTACAGGGGCTGGAGACCCAGTACTTC.

The chain recombines TRBV10-3 with TRBJ1-5, with D perhaps matching TRBD1 (6 bases). Trimming removed 6 bases at V and 0 bases at J, with 12 bases between. In germline, CDR1 is ENHRY, CDR2 SYGVKD. This CDR3 spans 15 amino acids. In DNA, the CDR3 is TGTGCCATCAGCGGGGGCCAGGATAGCAATCAGCCCCAGCATTTT. Translation: CAISGGQDSNQPQHF.

V gene TRBV14 combines with J gene TRBJ2-2; D gene unclear. The germline V gene encodes CDR1 SGHDN and CDR2 FVKESK. The CDR3 has 13 residues. Trimming took 0 bases from V and 6 from J, leaving 5 bases between them. CDR3 sequence reads: CASSQDLSGELFF. The CDR3 DNA follows: TGTGCCAGCAGCCAAGATTTGTCCGGGGAGCTGTTTTTT.

As concerns this clone: Since a much larger clone is just one base distant, this may be a read error. This sequence joins TRBV6-5 and TRBJ1-1; the D is unclear. Trimming took 4 bases from V and 4 from J, leaving 10 bases between them. Germline-derived CDR1 and CDR2 are MNHEY and SVGAGI. The CDR3 totals 13 residues. The DNA of the CDR3 is TGTGCCAGCAGTTGGGGTTCTGGCACTGAAGCTTTCTTT. Residues: CASSWGSGTEAFF.

The rearrangement links TRBV7-9 to TRBJ2-5, with a weak D call TRBD2 (6 bases). CDR3 length: 12 residues. V shed 5 bases and J shed 7 bases, with 11 bases lying between them. In germline, CDR1 is SEHNR, CDR2 FQNEAQ (reference sequence). Here the CDR3 reads CASSPVGGTQYF. CDR3 in DNA: TGTGCCAGCAGCCCGGTCGGGGGGACCCAGTACTTC.

The J gene is TRBJ2-2, the V gene TRBV14; TRBD1 matches 7 bases. CDR3 length: 17 amino acids. Trimming at V came to 1 base and at J to 5 bases, leaving 10 bases not matched to a gene. Germline V CDR1 and CDR2: SGHDN, FVKESK. The CDR3 sequence is CASSQGRTGVRTGELFF. The DNA of the CDR3 is TGTGCCAGCAGCCAAGGTCGCACAGGGGTCCGGACCGGGGAGCTGTTTTTT.

The chain employs TRBV2 and TRBJ2-7, with D possibly TRBD2 on 6 matching bases. Germline V gene data show CDR1 as SNHLY and CDR2 as FYNNEI. Between the trimmed V and J ends, which lost 7 bases and 3 bases, there was a span of 10 bases. The CDR3 runs 12 residues. The CDR3 reads CASTRGLYEQYF. The CDR3 DNA sequence: TGTGCCAGCACGAGGGGACTCTACGAGCAGTACTTC.

The V gene is TRBV18, the J gene TRBJ2-2, with TRBD1 as a possible D gene (6 bases). Germline CDR1 KGHSH, CDR2 LQKENI. CDR3 length: 15 residues. Trimming pared 2 bases from V and 4 bases from J, leaving 11 bases between. Written as DNA, the CDR3 is TGTGCCAGCTCACCAAATACAGGGAGCACCGGGGAGCTGTTTTTT. Translating it yields CASSPNTGSTGELFF.

Of note for this clone: At one end the junction does not follow the germline gene, possibly because of a read error. The chain joins TRBV30 to TRBJ2-7; perhaps D is TRBD1 or TRBD2 (5 bases each). The CDR3 runs 12 residues. From germline, CDR1 is GTSNPN and CDR2 SVGIG (reference sequence). CDR3 sequence: CAWSLPTGAEDF. The CDR3 DNA sequence: TGTGCCTGGAGTCTCCCTACCGGGGCCGAAGACTTC.

This clone was seen only once. V gene TRBV11-3 combines with J gene TRBJ2-1, with a tentative D call TRBD2 (5 bases). Per germline, CDR1 SGHNT and CDR2 YENEEA. The CDR3 is 12 amino acids. Trimming stripped 4 bases from V and 10 bases from J, with 11 bases between. CDR3 amino acids: CASSSTGLEQFF. In DNA form, the CDR3 reads TGTGCCAGCAGCTCAACTGGACTCGAGCAGTTCTTC.

The V call is TRBV14, the J call TRBJ2-3, with TRBD1 matching 10 bases. V lost 5 bases to trimming and J lost 5 bases; unmatched junction nucleotides: 16. This CDR3 region has 18 residues. Germline CDR1 and CDR2: SGHDN and FVKESK. The CDR3 sequence is CASSRKRSGQGRGDTQYF. CDR3 coding DNA: TGTGCCAGCAGCAGAAAAAGATCGGGACAGGGGAGAGGAGATACGCAGTATTTT.

As concerns this clone: This same CDR3 is encoded by further DNA sequences in the sample. The V and J genes are TRBV4-3 and TRBJ2-5; D not certain. V was clipped by 2 bases and J by 2 bases, with 9 bases between them. The CDR3 runs 14 residues. Germline-derived CDR1 and CDR2 are LGHNA and YSLEER. CDR3 sequence (DNA): TGCGCCAGCAGCCAAACCTACCCGCAAGAGACCCAGTACTTC. Its translation is CASSQTYPQETQYF.

V gene TRBV7-2 combines with J gene TRBJ1-1; no definite D call. Germline V gene data show CDR1 as SGHTA and CDR2 as FQGNSA. Trimming took 5 bases from V and 4 from J, leaving 11 bases between them. The CDR3 is 13 amino acids. The CDR3 spells CASSAHQGTEAFF. CDR3 DNA: TGTGCCAGCAGCGCACACCAAGGCACTGAAGCTTTCTTT.

The rearrangement joins TRBV7-2 to TRBJ2-1; the match to TRBD2 covers 9 bases. There are 16 residues in the CDR3. With 3 bases clipped from V and 7 bases from J, the junction kept 10 bases outside the gene matches. Looked up from germline, CDR1 is SGHTA and CDR2 is FQGNSA. The CDR3 nucleotides read TGTGCCAGCAGCTTCTATAGCGGGAGCGGGCCAAATGAGCAGTTCTTC. Its translation is CASSFYSGSGPNEQFF.

The chain carries TRBV5-1 and TRBJ2-2; tentatively, D is TRBD1 (7 bases). V dropped 6 bases and J dropped 2 bases, with 14 bases sitting between them. This CDR3 comprises 15 residues. Per the germline V gene, CDR1 is SGHRS and CDR2 is YFSETQ. The CDR3 here is CASTGGDRNTGELFF. The DNA for the CDR3 is TGCGCCAGCACCGGAGGGGACAGAAACACCGGGGAGCTGTTTTTT. Using reference TRBV5-1 and TRBJ2-2 for the parts outside the CDR3, the full variable domain is KAGVTQTPRYLIKTRGQQVTLSCSPISGHRSVSWYQQTPGQGLQFLFEYFSETQRNKGNFPGRFSGRQFSNSRSEMNVSTLELGDSALYLCASTGGDRNTGELFFGEGSRLTVL.

The V call is TRBV7-6, the J call TRBJ2-2, with D possibly being TRBD1 (6 bases). Trimming cost V 5 bases and J 2 bases, with 9 bases left between them. CDR3 size: 14 residues. Germline V lookup: CDR1 SGHVS, CDR2 FNYEAQ. The CDR3 coding sequence is TGTGCCAGCAGCCGGGGACATAACACCGGGGAGCTGTTTTTT. Amino acid sequence: CASSRGHNTGELFF.

The rearrangement links TRBV4-1 to TRBJ1-2; TRBD1 aligns across 7 bases. The J segment lost 5 bases and the V segment lost 4 bases, leaving 4 bases of the junction unmatched. Looked up from germline, CDR1 is MGHRA and CDR2 is YSYEKL. This CDR3 is 13 amino acids long. The CDR3 is CASSRDSRYGYTF. Written as DNA, the CDR3 is TGCGCCAGCAGCCGGGACAGTAGGTATGGCTACACCTTC.

J is TRBJ2-7 and V is TRBV28, with TRBD2 as a possible D gene (7 bases). The germline gives CDR1 MDHEN, CDR2 SYDVKM. V dropped 5 bases and J dropped 7 bases, with 18 bases sitting between them. The CDR3 runs 14 residues. The CDR3 sequence is CASSGGGALLEQYF. The CDR3 region has the DNA TGTGCCAGCAGTGGTGGGGGGGCGCTTCTTGAGCAGTACTTC. Drawing the rest from reference TRBV28 and TRBJ2-7, the complete variable domain is DVKVTQSSRYLVKRTGEKVFLECVQDMDHENMFWYRQDPGLGLRLIYFSYDVKMKEKGDIPEGYSVSREKKERFSLILESASTNQTSMYLCASSGGGALLEQYFGPGTRLTVT.

This chain joins TRBV7-3 and TRBJ2-3; D is unclear. CDR1 and CDR2 from the germline V gene are SGHTA and FQGTGA. The CDR3 runs 14 residues. The ends were cut back, 3 bases at V and 0 bases at J, with 7 bases in the middle. In nucleotides, the CDR3 is TGTGCCAGCAGCTTCGGCATGAGCACAGATACGCAGTATTTT. As protein: CASSFGMSTDTQYF.

This chain uses TRBV11-2 with TRBJ2-1; TRBD2 aligns across 11 bases. The CDR3 totals 15 residues. CDR1 is SGHAT and CDR2 is FQNNGV in the germline V gene. V was pared by 2 bases and J by 8 bases, with 5 bases of the junction left unmatched. CDR3 amino acids: CASSLRLAGGDEQFF. As DNA, the CDR3 is TGTGCCAGCAGCTTACGCCTAGCGGGAGGCGATGAGCAGTTCTTC.

This clone was detected only a few times. An end of the junction differs from the germline gene, which may be a read error. The chain has TRBV29-1 and TRBJ2-3; unclear D gene. Germline V gene sequence: CDR1 SQVTM, CDR2 ANQGSEA. This CDR3 has 8 amino acids. The CDR3 region has the DNA TGCAGCGTTGAAGATGGACATTTT. It translates to CSVEDGHF.

This clone was picked up many times. The V gene is TRBV11-3, the J gene TRBJ2-1, with TRBD2 matching 9 bases. The V gene end was trimmed by 3 bases and the J gene end by 9 bases; junction bases not matched to a gene: 9. Germline V gene sequence: CDR1 SGHNT, CDR2 YENEEA. This CDR3 is 15 amino acids long. The CDR3 nucleotides are TGTGCCAGCAGCTTCGCTAGCGGGATGAAAGGTGAGCAGTTCTTC. Its translation: CASSFASGMKGEQFF.